This T cell receptor beta chain was sequenced during a study of OX40 agonist ivuxolimab in advanced cancers. As for the study in general: Treatment received earlier with anti-PD-1, anti-PD-L1 or anti-CTLA-4 agents was allowed, and more than 35% had some. Notes on the study in general: Low levels of normalized T-cell clonal expansion also appeared in some nonresponders.

Assay used: immunoSEQ multiplex PCR; TCRdb lists only in-frame clones, some missing. Here the sample spans 55,000 to 70,000 clones, 85% being singletons. Note on this clone: What it binds is not known.

The source of this sequence is an adult with an advanced solid tumor such as melanoma, head and neck, liver or kidney cancer. The sequences come from CD4+ or CD8+ T cells sorted from blood, collected in a trial of the OX40 agonist ivuxolimab.

The CDR3 is CASSEPQGWSGANVLTF. The CDR3 DNA follows: TGCGCCAGCAGTGAGCCCCAGGGGTGGTCTGGGGCCAACGTCCTGACTTTC. The chain has TRBV10-1 and TRBJ2-6, with D tentatively TRBD1 (6 bases). Germline loops: CDR1 WNHNN, CDR2 SYGVQD (reference sequence). V lost 2 bases, J lost 1 base, and 12 bases lay in between. The CDR3 extends over 17 amino acids.